The rows below give T cell receptor beta chains drawn from one sample of a study of T-cell memory formation after mild COVID-19. One entry per CDR3 protein results from TCRdb running MiXCR on the 5' RACE reads. The repertoire holds about 140,000 distinct CDR3 sequences, with roughly 15% as singletons. Sequenced: PBMCs or a T cell subset sorted from them (not recorded which). All receptors derive from an adult woman who had mild COVID-19 (a few samples of this study predate the infection). Cell type and time point are not known. Both conserved end residues are part of each CDR3. Each record gives: V gene, J gene, CDR3 protein.

TRBV5-5	TRBJ1-3	CASSVESGTIYF
TRBV7-2	TRBJ2-5	CASSLVALAVKNQETQYF
TRBV6-6	TRBJ1-6	CASSYSVGRGSSPLHF
TRBV24-1	TRBJ1-1	CATSDYGRGEAFF
TRBV12-3/TRBV12-4	TRBJ2-5	CASSLEVSGRVETQYF
TRBV24-1	TRBJ2-1	CATSDTRTHWNEQFF
TRBV12-3/TRBV12-4	TRBJ2-4	CASSLSASGGGVNIQYF
TRBV4-1	TRBJ1-5	CASSQRPFRGGNNQPQHF
TRBV4-2	TRBJ2-1	CATGTSGGSSYNEQFF
TRBV27	TRBJ1-2	CASSTAQGGYTF
TRBV6-2/TRBV6-3	TRBJ2-7	CASSFGTGDSYEQYF
TRBV4-2	TRBJ1-1	CASSPLRGTEAFF
TRBV29-1	TRBJ2-3	CSVLAGGPGTQYF
TRBV2	TRBJ1-1	CASSAYGTVENTEAFF
TRBV29-1	TRBJ2-1	CSVELAGGSYNEQFF
TRBV5-1	TRBJ2-5	CASPFQEETQYF
TRBV2	TRBJ2-5	CASSADGGRSETQYF
TRBV12-3/TRBV12-4	TRBJ2-1	CASSRLVSAYNEQFF
TRBV12-3/TRBV12-4	TRBJ1-5	CASSATGKLNQPQHF
TRBV20-1	TRBJ1-2	CSARDPPNYGYTF
TRBV24-1	TRBJ2-2	CATSDYGGSRTGELFF
TRBV12-3/TRBV12-4	TRBJ1-2	CASSSPQGTNYGYTF
TRBV5-5	TRBJ2-5	CASSWLGTSEETQYF
TRBV28	TRBJ1-5	CATTGGAGQPQHF
TRBV7-8	TRBJ1-6	CASSAGADNSPLHF
TRBV20-1	TRBJ2-5	CSAWDRRETQYF
TRBV12-3/TRBV12-4	TRBJ2-1	CASCSSEDGYNEQFF
TRBV4-1	TRBJ1-5	CASSQVGPGGIQPQHF
TRBV5-6	TRBJ2-7	CASSTSGGNEQYF
TRBV5-1	TRBJ2-3	CASSFRGADTQYF
TRBV9	TRBJ2-1	CASTESGKSYNEQFF
TRBV12-1	TRBJ2-1	CASSDFLAGERTPTNEQFF
TRBV12-3/TRBV12-4	TRBJ2-3	CASRRMGSDTQYF
TRBV24-1	TRBJ2-2	CATSDAGDTGELFF
TRBV7-2	TRBJ2-3	CASSVLAGLVPDTQYF
TRBV5-1	TRBJ2-1	CASSLVRGYNEQFF
TRBV12-3/TRBV12-4	TRBJ2-5	CASSFQGGTETQYF
TRBV20-1	TRBJ1-2	CSALTTTNYGYTF
TRBV5-6	TRBJ2-1	CASSLGARGKDNEQFF
TRBV24-1	TRBJ1-5	CATSDGGLRDSNQPQHF
TRBV11-2	TRBJ2-1	CASSLGRGGYNEQFF
TRBV5-1	TRBJ2-2	CASSPETVNTGELFF
TRBV12-3/TRBV12-4	TRBJ2-2	CASRRLAGEPGELFF
TRBV7-2	TRBJ2-7	CASSLGGEVYEQYF
TRBV5-4	TRBJ2-1	CASSPGTGLNEQFF
TRBV7-2	TRBJ2-5	CASSLGGVAAVVQETQYF
TRBV24-1	TRBJ2-6	CATSDPTGVSGANVLTF
TRBV12-3/TRBV12-4	TRBJ2-3	CASTGSGGADTQYF
TRBV19	TRBJ2-1	CASSISGRGSYNEQFF
TRBV12-3/TRBV12-4	TRBJ2-7	CASSMTGRTYEQYF
TRBV3-1	TRBJ1-1	CASSPYQILRPTEAFF
TRBV15	TRBJ2-4	CATSRDGGLYRNIQYF
TRBV12-3/TRBV12-4	TRBJ2-3	CASSLGTSGDTQYF
TRBV3-1	TRBJ1-2	CASSLGGSYGYTF
TRBV4-3	TRBJ1-1	CASSQAQGFTEAFF
TRBV6-5	TRBJ2-7	CASWILGEQYF
TRBV15	TRBJ2-3	CATSRVMVGGVSTDTQYF
TRBV5-1	TRBJ1-5	CASSLSGGGNQPQHF